This is a list of T cell receptor beta chains from one sample in a study of cytomegalovirus exposure and HLA in healthy donors. Sequenced by immunoSEQ multiplex PCR; TCRdb stores in-frame clones only, minus some. The table includes 110,000 to 150,000 clones, about 8.9% detected once. The sample consisted of PBMCs. Every receptor here comes from a man aged 50 to 59 in good health and CMV-seronegative. Each CDR3 is given without its conserved first and last residue. D genes are given only for firm matches.

D gene	V gene	J gene	CDR3 protein
.	TRBV6-1	TRBJ2-7	ASRPEAAYEQY
TRBD1	TRBV4-1	TRBJ2-5	ASSLRTGGGQETQY
TRBD1	TRBV4-2	TRBJ2-3	ASSHYRGRADTQY
TRBD2	TRBV5-1	TRBJ2-3	ASGRLADFNTQY
.	TRBV6-6	TRBJ1-3	ASSYGRADTIY
.	TRBV27	TRBJ1-3	ASSLSKAVGNTIY
.	TRBV2	TRBJ1-5	ASSELGGRNQPQH
TRBD1	TRBV19	TRBJ1-1	ASSMGQVGATAEAF
TRBD1	TRBV10-3	TRBJ2-5	AISEGTGEETQY
.	TRBV7-8	TRBJ2-1	ASSDDRASSYNEQF
.	TRBV11-3	TRBJ1-6	ASSLERGSPLH
TRBD1	TRBV6-1	TRBJ1-5	ASSATGGGQPQH
.	TRBV7-6	TRBJ2-3	ASSLLVGSMGTDTQY
TRBD2	TRBV11-2	TRBJ2-7	ASSTRTSGGLPGEQY
TRBD1	TRBV5-4	TRBJ2-5	ASRKQGDQETQY
TRBD1	TRBV5-6	TRBJ1-1	ASSLGVRDRVAF
TRBD1	TRBV28	TRBJ2-2	ASATGGNTGELF
TRBD2	TRBV2	.	ASGGEFGEQY
.	TRBV11-2	TRBJ1-2	ASSLGGSSGGYT
TRBD2	TRBV4-2	TRBJ2-4	ASSTHQGLAGRDQY
TRBD1	TRBV30	.	AWSRTGSSYEQY
TRBD2	TRBV9	TRBJ2-5	ASSVPAGGQETQY
TRBD1	TRBV2	TRBJ1-5	ASSAQGAEQPQH
TRBD1	TRBV14	TRBJ1-2	ASSPRDRGLQGYT
.	TRBV30	TRBJ1-1	AWTGVSPYTEAF
.	TRBV6-1	TRBJ2-2	ASSDVQGKRTGELF
TRBD2	TRBV10-1	TRBJ2-1	ASSDRELAGGGEQF
.	TRBV5-8	TRBJ1-2	ASSLGRVYGYT
TRBD1	TRBV4-1	TRBJ1-5	ASSQGMGRGYSNQPQH
TRBD1	TRBV29-1	TRBJ2-5	SVEDLRGTGDETQY
.	TRBV9	TRBJ2-1	ASSVGGTQLGNEQF
.	TRBV29-1	TRBJ2-7	SIIGESTGTYEQY
.	TRBV5-8	TRBJ2-3	ASSLDGTDTQY
.	TRBV19	TRBJ2-3	ASSIGQRTDTQY
.	TRBV5-1	TRBJ1-6	ASSLDRDNSPLH
TRBD2	TRBV6-1	TRBJ2-7	ASSDSTSGKYEQY
TRBD1	TRBV30	TRBJ1-4	AWRRRDREGEKLF
.	TRBV6-5	TRBJ1-1	ASSLGAQGSEAF
.	TRBV27	TRBJ2-1	ASSLGGADNEQF
.	TRBV10-3	TRBJ2-3	AITEEEGTDTQY
.	TRBV7-3	TRBJ1-1	ASSLWGGPYPNTEAF
TRBD2	TRBV29-1	TRBJ2-2	SVEASGYTGELF
TRBD1	TRBV30	TRBJ2-5	AWTGGPVETQY
TRBD1	TRBV10-1	TRBJ2-3	ASGGTGGTDTQY
.	TRBV28	TRBJ2-7	ASTQQAYEQY
.	TRBV7-6	TRBJ2-1	ASSLGPRNEQF
.	TRBV5-6	TRBJ1-1	ASSLGDITEAF
TRBD1	TRBV7-9	TRBJ2-7	ASSSHRGTYEQY
TRBD2	TRBV7-9	TRBJ2-2	ASSSSAGDTGELF